The 32 T cell receptor beta chains in this list originate from one sample, sequenced in a study of shared clonotypes between healthy human individuals. CD45RO negativity and positive selection for CCR7 defined naive CD8 cells, a population that excluded terminally differentiated effector memory CD45RA+ cells. Only in-frame clones appear in the TCRdb table, and some are missing; sequencing was by immunoSEQ multiplex PCR. The sample holds millions of clones, 85% to 95% seen once. Sample: naive CD8+ T cells sorted from blood. The receptors come from a man between 18 and 35 years old in good health.

The chain recombines TRBV9 with TRBJ2-2; 7 positions match TRBD2. The CDR3 has 16 residues. The V segment lost 0 bases and the J segment 4 bases; nucleotides outside the gene matches: 6. Germline CDR1 and CDR2: SGDLS and YYNGEE. CDR3 amino acids: CASSVVSSGATGELFF. In DNA form, the CDR3 reads TGTGCCAGCAGCGTAGTCTCTAGCGGAGCCACCGGGGAGCTGTTTTTT.

The chain recombines TRBV21-1 with TRBJ2-4; TRBD1 is the table's D call and was not checked against the DNA. TRBV21-1 is described as a pseudogene. CDR3 size: 14 residues. CDR3 residues: CARNSAGAKNIQYF. Written as DNA, the CDR3 is TGTGCCAGGAACAGTGCAGGGGCCAAAAACATTCAGTACTTC.

J is TRBJ1-5 and V is TRBV9; 8 nucleotides align to TRBD1. This CDR3 is 14 amino acids long. Looked up from germline, CDR1 is SGDLS and CDR2 is YYNGEE. Losses at the gene ends were 0 bases for V and 7 bases for J; bases not matched to a gene: 3. Here the CDR3 DNA reads TGTGCCAGCAGCGTAGCTGACAGGGGCCAGCCCCAGCATTTT. This translates into CASSVADRGQPQHF.

The V and J genes are TRBV4-2 and TRBJ2-7, with a tentative D call TRBD1 (6 bases). There are 13 residues in the CDR3. Trimming stripped 3 bases from V and 6 bases from J, with 12 bases between. Germline assignment: CDR1 LGHNA and CDR2 YNFKEQ. In DNA, the CDR3 is TGTGCCAGCAGCCAGGGCACCAGGGGCGAGCAGTACTTC. This codes for CASSQGTRGEQYF.

The chain recombines TRBV9 with TRBJ2-1; the D is unclear. This CDR3 contains 15 residues. Germline-derived CDR1 and CDR2 are SGDLS and YYNGEE. Trimming took 0 bases from V and 6 from J, leaving 13 bases between them. CDR3 amino acids: CASSVGLSWGNEQFF. The CDR3 coding sequence is TGTGCCAGCAGCGTAGGGTTGAGTTGGGGCAATGAGCAGTTCTTC.

The chain carries TRBV9 and TRBJ2-2; D perhaps matches TRBD2 (7 bases). Germline V CDR1 and CDR2: SGDLS, YYNGEE. Trimming cost V 0 bases and J 4 bases, with 16 bases left between them. The CDR3 runs to 17 residues. CDR3 bases: TGTGCCAGCAGCGTAGCGAGGGGGGGCGCGGGCACCGGGGAGCTGTTTTTT. Encoded protein: CASSVARGGAGTGELFF.

The chain carries TRBV6-5 and TRBJ2-1, with 11 nucleotides matching TRBD2. Per the germline V gene, CDR1 is MNHEY and CDR2 is SVGAGI. This CDR3 contains 15 residues. The ends lost 2 bases at V and 8 bases at J; junction bases unmatched: 5. The CDR3 is CASSYLTSGSDEQFF. CDR3 coding DNA: TGTGCCAGCAGTTACCTAACTAGCGGGAGCGATGAGCAGTTCTTC.

CDR3 sequence reads: CASSLSPGTGTGTNEQFF. For the CDR3, the DNA is TGTGCCAGCAGTTTATCCCCGGGAACCGGGACAGGGACCAATGAGCAGTTCTTC. The V and J genes are TRBV27 and TRBJ2-1; 9 bases fit TRBD1. The germline V gene encodes CDR1 MNHEY and CDR2 SMNVEV (reference sequence). With V trimmed by 0 bases and J by 6 bases, 12 bases remained unmatched. This CDR3 has 18 amino acids.

The J gene is TRBJ2-7, the V gene TRBV2, with D unresolved. Germline assignment: CDR1 SNHLY and CDR2 FYNNEI. This CDR3 contains 13 residues. The V gene lost 7 bases and the J gene lost 2 bases, with 12 bases spanning the gap. The CDR3: CASKGWEAYEQYF. In nucleotides, the CDR3 is TGTGCCAGCAAGGGTTGGGAAGCCTACGAGCAGTACTTC.

V and J are TRBV30 and TRBJ2-7; D remains unclear. The CDR3 is 13 amino acids. In germline, CDR1 is GTSNPN, CDR2 SVGIG (reference sequence). V lost 0 bases to trimming and J lost 5 bases, with 11 bases between them. The CDR3: CAWSVLGPNEQYF. The DNA of the CDR3 is TGTGCCTGGAGTGTTTTAGGGCCCAACGAGCAGTACTTC.

The chain uses TRBV30 and TRBJ2-7; TRBD1 matches at 7 bases. Looked up from germline, CDR1 is GTSNPN and CDR2 is SVGIG (reference sequence). The V gene end was trimmed by 1 base and the J gene end by 4 bases; junction bases not matched to a gene: 22. This CDR3 has 19 residues. CDR3 region: CAWSDNIDRAVWPEYEQYF. The CDR3 DNA is TGTGCCTGGAGTGATAATATCGACAGGGCGGTTTGGCCCGAATACGAGCAGTACTTC.

This chain joins TRBV5-4 and TRBJ1-2; D ambiguous. There are 14 residues in the CDR3. V lost 0 bases, J lost 6 bases, and 12 bases lay in between. Germline V gene sequence: CDR1 SGHNT, CDR2 YYREEE (reference sequence). The CDR3 protein is CASSLGLGWDGYTF. In DNA form, the CDR3 reads TGTGCCAGCAGCTTGGGATTGGGTTGGGATGGCTACACCTTC.

The chain uses TRBV27 and TRBJ2-5, with D perhaps given as TRBD1 or TRBD2 (5 bases each). V dropped 5 bases and J dropped 4 bases, with 14 bases sitting between them. Germline CDR1 MNHEY, CDR2 SMNVEV (reference sequence). The CDR3 length is 14 residues. The CDR3 loop is CASSPEARGETQYF. For the CDR3, the DNA is TGTGCCAGCAGTCCCGAAGCGAGGGGAGAGACCCAGTACTTC.

V is TRBV5-1 and J is TRBJ2-2; 8 bases align to TRBD1. Losses at the gene ends were 0 bases for V and 4 bases for J; bases not matched to a gene: 5. Germline CDR1 is SGHRS and CDR2 is YFSETQ. The CDR3 has 16 residues. The CDR3 region is CASSLASGGFTGELFF. The CDR3 region has the DNA TGCGCCAGCAGCTTGGCGTCAGGGGGCTTCACCGGGGAGCTGTTTTTT. Supplemented by reference TRBV5-1 and TRBJ2-2, the full variable domain reads KAGVTQTPRYLIKTRGQQVTLSCSPISGHRSVSWYQQTPGQGLQFLFEYFSETQRNKGNFPGRFSGRQFSNSRSEMNVSTLELGDSALYLCASSLASGGFTGELFFGEGSRLTVL.

This rearrangement joins TRBV5-4 to TRBJ1-3, with D maybe TRBD1 (6 bases). Trimming took 4 bases from V and 0 from J, leaving 17 bases between them. Germline CDR1 reads SGHNT; CDR2 reads YYREEE (reference sequence). This CDR3 spans 17 amino acids. This chain's CDR3 is CASSQWGQGLSGNTIYF. The CDR3 region has the DNA TGTGCCAGCAGCCAATGGGGCCAGGGGCTCTCTGGAAACACCATATATTTT.

This rearrangement joins TRBV7-9 to TRBJ2-5; D is undetermined. With 7 bases removed from V and 0 bases from J, the gap between germline ends came to 21 bases. The germline V gene encodes CDR1 SEHNR and CDR2 FQNEAQ (reference sequence). This CDR3 contains 17 residues. The CDR3 nucleotides are TGTGCCAGCACTCGAAGTATTCGCGGAGTGTACCAAGAGACCCAGTACTTC. Protein sequence: CASTRSIRGVYQETQYF.

The chain combines TRBV6-1 with TRBJ2-7; possibly TRBD2 for D (6 bases). The germline V and J ends were trimmed by 7 bases and 0 bases, with 16 bases remaining between them. CDR3 length equals 15 residues. Germline values: CDR1 MNHNS, CDR2 SASEGT. CDR3: CASKEGSGGSYEQYF. The CDR3 nucleotides read TGTGCCAGCAAGGAGGGATCGGGCGGCTCCTACGAGCAGTACTTC.

This chain joins TRBV28 and TRBJ2-7, with TRBD2 matching over 12 bases. The CDR3 runs 20 residues. From germline, CDR1 is MDHEN and CDR2 SYDVKM. The trim removed 3 bases at V and 0 bases at J, leaving 15 bases unmatched. CDR3 bases: TGTGCCAGCAGTTTGCCTACAGGACTAGCGGGGTGGGGAAGCTCCTACGAGCAGTACTTC. Translating gives CASSLPTGLAGWGSSYEQYF.

The chain has TRBV5-1 and TRBJ2-2; weak D call: TRBD2 (7 bases). CDR3 length: 13 amino acids. The germline V gene encodes CDR1 SGHRS and CDR2 YFSETQ. In DNA form, the CDR3 reads TGCGCTACACGCCGGGGGGCCGCCGGGGAGCTGTTTTTT. Its translation is CATRRGAAGELFF.

V is TRBV2 and J is TRBJ2-7; possible D gene TRBD2, 6 bases. V was clipped by 8 bases and J by 0 bases, with 11 bases between them. CDR3 size: 13 residues. The germline V gene has CDR1 SNHLY and CDR2 FYNNEI. The CDR3 here is CASGPGSSYEQYF. For the CDR3, the DNA is TGTGCCAGCGGGCCCGGGAGCTCCTACGAGCAGTACTTC.

V usage is TRBV9 and J usage is TRBJ2-1; 7 positions agree with TRBD2. This CDR3 has 14 residues. The ends lost 4 bases at V and 10 bases at J; junction bases unmatched: 11. Germline assignment: CDR1 SGDLS and CDR2 YYNGEE. As DNA, the CDR3 is TGTGCCAGCAGCTTCCCCCTGGGGGGAGGGGAGCAGTTCTTC. Encoded protein: CASSFPLGGGEQFF. Supplemented by reference TRBV9 and TRBJ2-1, the full variable domain reads DSGVTQTPKHLITATGQRVTLRCSPRSGDLSVYWYQQSLDQGLQFLIQYYNGEERAKGNILERFSAQQFPDLHSELNLSSLELGDSALYFCASSFPLGGGEQFFGPGTRLTVL.

The chain uses TRBV4-2 and TRBJ2-7, with a possible D match to TRBD2 (5 bases). Germline V gene lookup returns CDR1 LGHNA and CDR2 YNFKEQ. The CDR3 consists of 19 residues. The V end lost 4 bases, the J end lost 2 bases, and 27 bases lay between the germline ends. The DNA for the CDR3 is TGTGCCAGCAGCCTAATTAAGCTGAACTTCGCAGGAGGAGCCTACGAGCAGTACTTC. This gives the protein CASSLIKLNFAGGAYEQYF.

J is TRBJ1-2 and V is TRBV19, with a weak D call TRBD1 (5 bases). Germline CDR1 LNHDA, CDR2 SQIVND (reference sequence). With 5 bases removed from V and 4 bases from J, the gap between germline ends came to 14 bases. CDR3 size: 14 residues. CDR3 nucleotide sequence: TGTGCCAGTAGTCTGACAGCTGCAGGCTATGGCTACACCTTC. Protein: CASSLTAAGYGYTF.

The chain couples TRBV7-9 to TRBJ2-7, with D unclear. This CDR3 spans 12 amino acids. V shed 4 bases and J shed 2 bases, with 6 bases lying between them. Germline values: CDR1 SEHNR, CDR2 FQNEAQ (reference sequence). CDR3 loop: CASSSTTYEQYF. Written as DNA, the CDR3 is TGTGCCAGCAGCTCGACAACCTACGAGCAGTACTTC.

The J gene is TRBJ2-5, the V gene TRBV5-1; 7 bases are shared with TRBD2. Trimming cost V 2 bases and J 2 bases; bases outside gene matches: 3. Germline V gene data show CDR1 as SGHRS and CDR2 as YFSETQ. The CDR3 has 14 residues. In DNA, the CDR3 is TGCGCCAGCAGCTTAGCGGGATTTCAAGAGACCCAGTACTTC. Translating it yields CASSLAGFQETQYF.

This rearrangement joins TRBV28 to TRBJ2-1, with D tentatively TRBD2 (5 bases). The CDR3 spans 16 residues. Germline CDR1 MDHEN, CDR2 SYDVKM. Trimming left V 1 base short and J 0 bases short, with 10 bases between. For the CDR3, the DNA is TGTGCCAGCAGTTTATTCGGAGACTACTCCTACAATGAGCAGTTCTTC. It encodes CASSLFGDYSYNEQFF.

The V and J genes are TRBV27 and TRBJ2-1; no firm D call. Trimming removed 6 bases at V and 4 bases at J, with 7 bases between. CDR1 and CDR2 from the germline V gene are MNHEY and SMNVEV (reference sequence). CDR3 size: 12 residues. CDR3 amino acids: CASRTQYNEQFF. The CDR3 DNA reads TGTGCCAGCAGAACTCAATACAATGAGCAGTTCTTC.

The rearrangement links TRBV11-2 to TRBJ2-1; 12 bases line up with TRBD2. The CDR3 is 14 residues long. CDR1 is SGHAT, CDR2 FQNNGV, per germline. J gave up 6 bases and V 5 bases, and 2 bases lay outside the gene matches. CDR3 sequence: CASSRTSGTNEQFF. CDR3 coding DNA: TGTGCCAGCAGCCGGACTAGCGGGACCAATGAGCAGTTCTTC. Full variable domain (remainder filled in from reference TRBV11-2 and TRBJ2-1): EAGVAQSPRYKIIEKRQSVAFWCNPISGHATLYWYQQILGQGPKLLIQFQNNGVVDDSQLPKDRFSAERLKGVDSTLKIQPAKLEDSAVYLCASSRTSGTNEQFFGPGTRLTVL.

This rearrangement joins TRBV5-4 to TRBJ2-5; TRBD1 might be the D (5 bases). This CDR3 is 15 amino acids long. Trimming took 0 bases from V and 5 from J, leaving 14 bases between them. Germline V lookup: CDR1 SGHNT, CDR2 YYREEE (reference sequence). CDR3 DNA: TGTGCCAGCAGCTTGGCCAGGGCTAATGACGAGACCCAGTACTTC. Translated, it gives CASSLARANDETQYF. Full variable domain (missing parts from reference TRBV5-4 and TRBJ2-5): ETGVTQSPTHLIKTRGQQVTLRCSSQSGHNTVSWYQQALGQGPQFIFQYYREEENGRGNFPPRFSGLQFPNYSSELNVNALELDDSALYLCASSLARANDETQYFGPGTRLLVL.

CDR3 sequence reads: CASSPAGTYNEQFF. The DNA of the CDR3 is TGTGCCAGCAGTCCGGCGGGTACCTACAATGAGCAGTTCTTC. V gene TRBV27 combines with J gene TRBJ2-1, with D tentatively TRBD2 (5 bases). This CDR3 is built from 14 residues. CDR1 is MNHEY, CDR2 SMNVEV, per germline (reference sequence). With 5 bases removed from V and 2 bases from J, the gap between germline ends came to 10 bases.

The chain joins TRBV10-3 to TRBJ2-7; 11 bases are shared with TRBD2. Germline assignment: CDR1 ENHRY and CDR2 SYGVKD. The CDR3 is 15 amino acids. V gave up 9 bases and J gave up 1 base; unmatched junction bases: 8. The CDR3: CAMAGTSGKSYEQYF. The CDR3 DNA reads TGTGCCATGGCGGGGACTAGCGGCAAATCCTACGAGCAGTACTTC.

V usage is TRBV6-1 and J usage is TRBJ2-1; 9 positions agree with TRBD2. Trimming at V came to 2 bases and at J to 4 bases, leaving 0 bases not matched to a gene. The CDR3 runs to 14 residues. Germline loops: CDR1 MNHNS, CDR2 SASEGT. CDR3 in amino acids: CASSELAGYNEQFF. As DNA, the CDR3 is TGTGCCAGCAGTGAACTAGCGGGGTACAATGAGCAGTTCTTC.